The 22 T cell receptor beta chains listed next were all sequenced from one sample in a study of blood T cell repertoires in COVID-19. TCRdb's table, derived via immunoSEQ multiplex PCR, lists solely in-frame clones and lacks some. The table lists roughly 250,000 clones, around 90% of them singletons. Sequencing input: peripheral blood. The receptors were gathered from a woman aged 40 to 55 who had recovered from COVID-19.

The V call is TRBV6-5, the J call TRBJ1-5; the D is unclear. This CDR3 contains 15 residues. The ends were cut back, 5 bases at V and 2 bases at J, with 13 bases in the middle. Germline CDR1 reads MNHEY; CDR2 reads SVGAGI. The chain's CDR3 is CASSQTPAGNQPQHF. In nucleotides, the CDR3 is TGTGCCAGCAGTCAGACACCAGCGGGCAATCAGCCCCAGCATTTT.

CDR3 amino acids: CASSYTRATQETQYF. CDR3 coding DNA: TGTGCCAGCAGTTACACGAGGGCTACCCAAGAGACCCAGTACTTC. The V call is TRBV6-2 or TRBV6-3, the J call TRBJ2-5; a weak D match, TRBD2 (5 bases). Germline V lookup: CDR1 MNHEY, CDR2 SVGEGT. The CDR3 consists of 15 residues. V was clipped by 2 bases and J by 1 base, with 11 bases between them.

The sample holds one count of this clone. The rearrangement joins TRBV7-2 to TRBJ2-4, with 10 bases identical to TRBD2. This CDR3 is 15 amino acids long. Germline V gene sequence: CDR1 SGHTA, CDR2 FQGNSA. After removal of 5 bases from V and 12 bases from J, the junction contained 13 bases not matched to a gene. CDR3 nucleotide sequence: TGTGCCAGCAGCCCAGGGGGGCCTAGCGGGAGCACTCAGTACTTC. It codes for CASSPGGPSGSTQYF.

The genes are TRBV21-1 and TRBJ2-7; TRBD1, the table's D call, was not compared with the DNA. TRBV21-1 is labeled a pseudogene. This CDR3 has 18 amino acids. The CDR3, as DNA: TGTGCCAGCAGCAAAAGGGGGCCCCGGGTCCCCCTCTCCTACGAGCAGTACTTC. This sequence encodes CASSKRGPRVPLSYEQYF.

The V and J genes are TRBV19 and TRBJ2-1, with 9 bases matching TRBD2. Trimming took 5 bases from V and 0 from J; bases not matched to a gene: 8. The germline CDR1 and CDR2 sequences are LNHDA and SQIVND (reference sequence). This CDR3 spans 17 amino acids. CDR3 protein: CASSPILAGSSYNEQFF. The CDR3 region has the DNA TGTGCCAGTAGTCCGATCCTAGCGGGAAGCTCCTACAATGAGCAGTTCTTC.

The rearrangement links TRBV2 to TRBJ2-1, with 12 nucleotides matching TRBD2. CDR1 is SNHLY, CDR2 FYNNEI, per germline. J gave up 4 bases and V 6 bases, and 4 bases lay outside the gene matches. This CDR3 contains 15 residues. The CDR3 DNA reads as TGTGCCAGCAGCCTAGCGGGAGGGGGTTACAATGAGCAGTTCTTC. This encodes CASSLAGGGYNEQFF.

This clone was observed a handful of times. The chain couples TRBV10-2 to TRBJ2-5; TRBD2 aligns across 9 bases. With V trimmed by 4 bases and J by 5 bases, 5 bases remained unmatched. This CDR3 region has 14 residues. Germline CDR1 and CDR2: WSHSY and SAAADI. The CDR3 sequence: CASSGGGRGETQYF. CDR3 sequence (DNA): TGCGCCAGCAGTGGTGGCGGGAGGGGTGAGACCCAGTACTTC.

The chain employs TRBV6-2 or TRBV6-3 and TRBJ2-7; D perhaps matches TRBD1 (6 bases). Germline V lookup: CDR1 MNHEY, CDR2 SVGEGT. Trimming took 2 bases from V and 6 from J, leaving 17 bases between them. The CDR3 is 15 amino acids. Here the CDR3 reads CASSYPGARGLEQYF. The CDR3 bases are TGTGCCAGCAGTTACCCCGGGGCCAGGGGCCTCGAGCAGTACTTC.

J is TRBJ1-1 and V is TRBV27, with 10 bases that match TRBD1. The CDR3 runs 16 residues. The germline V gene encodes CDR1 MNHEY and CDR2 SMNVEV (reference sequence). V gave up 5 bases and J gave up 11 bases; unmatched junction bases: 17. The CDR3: CASSPWTGGDEGGAFF. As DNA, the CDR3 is TGTGCCAGCAGTCCCTGGACAGGGGGAGATGAAGGGGGGGCTTTCTTT.

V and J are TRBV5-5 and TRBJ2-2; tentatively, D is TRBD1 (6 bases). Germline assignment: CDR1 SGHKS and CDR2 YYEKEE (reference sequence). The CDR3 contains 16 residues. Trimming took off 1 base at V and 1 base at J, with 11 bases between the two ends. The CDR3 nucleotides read TGTGCCAGCAGCTTGTTTGGGGGCCGGAACACCGGGGAGCTGTTTTTT. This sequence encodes CASSLFGGRNTGELFF.

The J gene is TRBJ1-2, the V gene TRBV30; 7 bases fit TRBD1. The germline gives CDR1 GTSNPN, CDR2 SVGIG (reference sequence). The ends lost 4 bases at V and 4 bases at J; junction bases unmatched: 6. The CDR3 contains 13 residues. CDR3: CAWKTGVGYGYTF. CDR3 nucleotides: TGTGCCTGGAAAACAGGGGTGGGCTATGGCTACACCTTC.

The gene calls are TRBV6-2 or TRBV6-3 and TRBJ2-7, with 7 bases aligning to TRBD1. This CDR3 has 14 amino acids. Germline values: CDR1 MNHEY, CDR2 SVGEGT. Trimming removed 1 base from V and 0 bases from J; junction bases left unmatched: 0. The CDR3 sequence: CASSYYRGSYEQYF. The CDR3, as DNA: TGTGCCAGCAGTTACTACAGGGGCTCCTACGAGCAGTACTTC.

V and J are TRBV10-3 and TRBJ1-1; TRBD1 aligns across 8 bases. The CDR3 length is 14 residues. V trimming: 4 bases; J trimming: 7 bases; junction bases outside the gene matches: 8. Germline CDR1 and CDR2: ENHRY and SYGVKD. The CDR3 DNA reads TGTGCCATCAGTGGGGGGCAGGGGGCGGGTGAAGCTTTCTTT. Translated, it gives CAISGGQGAGEAFF.

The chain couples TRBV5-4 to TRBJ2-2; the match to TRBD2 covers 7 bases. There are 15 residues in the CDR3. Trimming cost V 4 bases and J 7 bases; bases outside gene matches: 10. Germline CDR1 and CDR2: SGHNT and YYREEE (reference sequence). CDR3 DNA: TGTGCCAGCAGCCTGGGGGGAGGGCGAGGCGGGGAGCTGTTTTTT. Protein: CASSLGGGRGGELFF.

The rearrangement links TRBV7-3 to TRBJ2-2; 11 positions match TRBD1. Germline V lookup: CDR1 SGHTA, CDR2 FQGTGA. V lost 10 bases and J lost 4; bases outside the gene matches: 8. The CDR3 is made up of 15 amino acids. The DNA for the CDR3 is TGTGCCATCCGGGGGACAGGGGGATCCACCGGGGAGCTGTTTTTT. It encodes CAIRGTGGSTGELFF.

CDR3: CASTQGGAAGYTF. CDR3 DNA: TGTGCCAGCACCCAGGGGGGGGCCGCGGGCTACACCTTC. The chain uses TRBV3-1 (or the pseudogene TRBV3-2) and TRBJ1-2; 7 positions match TRBD1. J lost 8 bases, V lost 7 bases, and 10 bases had no gene match. The CDR3 is 13 amino acids. Germline V CDR1 and CDR2: LGHDT, YNNKEL (reference sequence).

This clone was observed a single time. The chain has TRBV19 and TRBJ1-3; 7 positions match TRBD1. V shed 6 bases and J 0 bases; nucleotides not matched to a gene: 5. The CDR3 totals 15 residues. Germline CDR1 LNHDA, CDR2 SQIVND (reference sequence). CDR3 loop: CASRPGQSSGNTIYF. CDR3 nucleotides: TGTGCCAGTAGGCCGGGACAGAGCTCTGGAAACACCATATATTTT. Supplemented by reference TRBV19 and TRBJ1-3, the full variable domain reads DGGITQSPKYLFRKEGQNVTLSCEQNLNHDAMYWYRQDPGQGLRLIYYSQIVNDFQKGDIAEGYSVSREKKESFPLTVTSAQKNPTAFYLCASRPGQSSGNTIYFGEGSWLTVV.

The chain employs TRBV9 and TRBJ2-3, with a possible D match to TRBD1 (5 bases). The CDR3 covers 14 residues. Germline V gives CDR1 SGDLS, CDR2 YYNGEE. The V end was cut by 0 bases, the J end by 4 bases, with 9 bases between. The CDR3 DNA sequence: TGTGCCAGCAGCGTAGGGGGCCGACCAGATACGCAGTATTTT. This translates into CASSVGGRPDTQYF.

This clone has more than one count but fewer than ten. The CDR3 spells CAIPGQGWQPQHF. CDR3 in DNA: TGTGCCATCCCGGGACAGGGGTGGCAGCCCCAGCATTTT. V is TRBV21-1 and J is TRBJ1-5; TRBD1 is the table's D call, not checked against the DNA. TRBV21-1 is given as a pseudogene. This CDR3 contains 13 residues.

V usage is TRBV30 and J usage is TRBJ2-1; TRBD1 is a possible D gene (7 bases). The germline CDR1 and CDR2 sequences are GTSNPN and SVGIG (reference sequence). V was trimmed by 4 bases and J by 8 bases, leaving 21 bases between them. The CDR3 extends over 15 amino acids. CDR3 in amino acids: CAWMWSGGRGDEQFF. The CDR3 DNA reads TGTGCCTGGATGTGGTCAGGGGGGCGAGGCGATGAGCAGTTCTTC. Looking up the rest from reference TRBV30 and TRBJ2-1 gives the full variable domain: SQTIHQWPATLVQPVGSPLSLECTVEGTSNPNLYWYRQAAGRGLQLLFYSVGIGQISSEVPQNLSASRPQDRQFILSSKKLLLSDSGFYLCAWMWSGGRGDEQFFGPGTRLTVL.

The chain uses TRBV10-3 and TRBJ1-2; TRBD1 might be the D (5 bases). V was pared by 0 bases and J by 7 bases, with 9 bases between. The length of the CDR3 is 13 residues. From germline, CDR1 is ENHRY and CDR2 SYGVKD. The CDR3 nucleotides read TGTGCCATCAGTGAGTCCCAGGGCGGTGGCTACACCTTC. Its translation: CAISESQGGGYTF.

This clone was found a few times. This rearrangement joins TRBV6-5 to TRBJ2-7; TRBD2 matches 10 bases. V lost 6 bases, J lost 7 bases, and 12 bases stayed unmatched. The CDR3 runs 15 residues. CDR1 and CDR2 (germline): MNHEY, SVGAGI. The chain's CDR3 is CASSPGAGGPGEQYF. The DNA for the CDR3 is TGTGCCAGCAGCCCCGGAGCGGGAGGGCCGGGTGAGCAGTACTTC.